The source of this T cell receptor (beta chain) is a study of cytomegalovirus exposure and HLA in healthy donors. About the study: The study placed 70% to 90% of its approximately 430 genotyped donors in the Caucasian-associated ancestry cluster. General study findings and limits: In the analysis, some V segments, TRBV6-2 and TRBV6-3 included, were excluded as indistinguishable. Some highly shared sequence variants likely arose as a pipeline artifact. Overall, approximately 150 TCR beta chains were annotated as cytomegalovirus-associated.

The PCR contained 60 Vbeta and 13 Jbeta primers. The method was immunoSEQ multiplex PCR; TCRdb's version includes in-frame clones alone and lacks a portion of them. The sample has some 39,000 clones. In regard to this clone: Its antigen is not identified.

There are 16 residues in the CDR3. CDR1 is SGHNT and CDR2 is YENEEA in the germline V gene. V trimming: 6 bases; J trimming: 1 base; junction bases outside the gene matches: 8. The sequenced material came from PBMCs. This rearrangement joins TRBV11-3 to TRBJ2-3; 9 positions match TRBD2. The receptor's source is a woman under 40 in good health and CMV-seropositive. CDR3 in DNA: TGTGCCAGCAGATTAATAGCGGGGGCTCGCACAGATACGCAGTATTTT. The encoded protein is CASRLIAGARTDTQYF.